A selection of T cell receptor beta chains follows, all from one sample in a study of blood T cell repertoires in COVID-19. Profiled with immunoSEQ multiplex PCR; TCRdb holds only in-frame clones, not every one. The data contain 200,000 to 300,000 clones, more than 75% of them singletons. Sequences were obtained from PBMCs or T cells enriched from blood (not recorded which). These receptors all come from a young woman who had recovered from COVID-19. CDR3s include the opening cysteine and the closing phenylalanine or tryptophan. D genes are given only for firm matches. The size of a clone is reported for some rows only, either as once, few or many, or as a class for expanded clones.

TRBV28	TRBJ2-7	NA	NA	TGTGCCAGCAGCTCCATCGGGGGAGCTCGGTACGAGCAGTACTTC	CASSSIGGARYEQYF
TRBV5-6	TRBJ1-2	NA	NA	TGTGCCAGCAGCTCGACAGGTGGATTTAACTATGGCTACACCTTC	CASSSTGGFNYGYTF
TRBV7-2	TRBJ1-6	once	NA	TGTGCCAGCAGTTTTTCCGGGGGGTCCTATAATTCACCCCTCCACTTT	CASSFSGGSYNSPLHF
TRBV9	TRBJ2-7	medium-sized	TRBD2	TGTGCCAGCAGCCCCCGACTAGCGGGAGTCCACGAGCAGTACTTC	CASSPRLAGVHEQYF
TRBV30	TRBJ1-1	few	TRBD1	TGTGCCTGGAGTTCGGGACAGGGGCCTGAAGCTTTCTTT	CAWSSGQGPEAFF
TRBV5-1	TRBJ2-7	NA	TRBD1	TGCGCCAGCTCGTGGACAGGAAGCTCCTACGAGCAGTACTTC	CASSWTGSSYEQYF
TRBV5-1	TRBJ2-5	NA	TRBD1	TGCGCCAGCACCTTAGGTTCAGGGGGTTTACAAGAGACCCAGTACTTC	CASTLGSGGLQETQYF
TRBV27	TRBJ2-7	NA	TRBD1	TGTGCCAGCAGTCCAGGACAGGACGAGCAGTACTTC	CASSPGQDEQYF
TRBV27	TRBJ1-2	NA	TRBD1	TGTGCCAGCAGCCTACAGGGGGTTGAGGGCTACACCTTC	CASSLQGVEGYTF
TRBV6-1	TRBJ1-1	NA	NA	TGTGCCAGCAGTGAATATCGGGGGATGAACACTGAAGCTTTCTTT	CASSEYRGMNTEAFF
TRBV7-6	TRBJ2-6	NA	NA	TGTGCCAGCAGCACAAGGATGGCGGCTGGGGCCAACGTCCTGACTTTC	CASSTRMAAGANVLTF
TRBV6-4	TRBJ2-1	NA	NA	TGTGCCAGCAGTCAAACAGGGTACAATGAGCAGTTCTTC	CASSQTGYNEQFF
TRBV20-1	TRBJ1-5	NA	TRBD1	TGCAGTGCTAGTTCCAATCCCGGGACAGGGGGCCGTCAGCCCCAGCATTTT	CSASSNPGTGGRQPQHF
TRBV4-1	TRBJ2-7	NA	NA	TGCGCCAGCAGCCAAGAAGCGGCAGGGGTGGGCGAGCAGTACTTC	CASSQEAAGVGEQYF
TRBV20-1	TRBJ1-5	NA	NA	TGCAGTGCTAGTTCCAGGGCCTTCAATCAGCCCCAGCATTTT	CSASSRAFNQPQHF
TRBV7-9	TRBJ2-1	NA	NA	TGTGCCAGCAGCACCCACTATGGCAATGAGCAGTTCTTC	CASSTHYGNEQFF
TRBV4-3	TRBJ1-2	NA	NA	TGCGCCAGCAGCCAAGATTACTGGACTCTCCCTGGCTATGGCTACACCTTC	CASSQDYWTLPGYGYTF